Following are 8 T cell receptor beta chains from one sample sequenced in a study of blood T cells in healthy people across ages (dated by TCRdb to the mid-2010s). To prepare the library, 5' RACE was applied. TCRdb shows the sequencer as Illumina HiSeq 2500. A second roughly 6 to 12 cycle PCR used a sample-barcoded 5' primer and a J-beta primer mix. The public reads were reanalyzed by TCRdb: fastp trimming at Q25, MiXCR alignment, in-frame beta chains only. Rows merge per CDR3 protein into single entries with the most common DNA and genes. The sample includes hundreds of thousands of distinct CDR3 sequences, with 20% to 25% observed a single time. Roughly 3.9% of the sample is in the top ten clones. The sequencing input was blood. These receptors were taken from a man in his 70s in good health.

The chain links TRBV2 to TRBJ2-5, with unresolved D. The CDR3 runs to 12 residues. V was trimmed by 3 bases and J by 7 bases, leaving 9 bases between them. The germline V gene has CDR1 SNHLY and CDR2 FYNNEI. CDR3 protein: CASSEARMTQYF. In DNA form, the CDR3 reads TGTGCCAGCAGTGAGGCCAGGATGACCCAGTACTTC.

The chain has TRBV6-5 and TRBJ2-7; either TRBD1 or TRBD2 may supply D (6 bases each). The CDR3 is made up of 18 amino acids. Trimming left V 4 bases short and J 2 bases short, with 24 bases between. In germline, CDR1 is MNHEY, CDR2 SVGAGI. DNA of the CDR3: TGTGCCAGCAGTTCACTGCGGGCCCAGGGGACTCGTACCTACGAGCAGTACTTC. Encoded protein: CASSSLRAQGTRTYEQYF.

The rearrangement uses TRBV2 and TRBJ2-6, with D unresolved. V was pared by 6 bases and J by 1 base, with 16 bases between. The CDR3 runs 17 residues. Germline-derived CDR1 and CDR2 are SNHLY and FYNNEI. The CDR3 DNA is TGTGCCAGCAGGACGTCCCCCACACTTTCTGGGGCCAACGTCCTGACTTTC. Protein: CASRTSPTLSGANVLTF.

This clonotype was counted only a few times. The chain carries TRBV29-1 and TRBJ2-7, with 7 bases fitting TRBD2. CDR1 SQVTM and CDR2 ANQGSEA come from the germline V gene. Trimming removed 5 bases from V and 4 bases from J; junction bases left unmatched: 8. The CDR3 consists of 13 residues. The CDR3 DNA is TGCAGCGTTAAGGGCGGGAGAATGTACGAGCAGTACTTC. It encodes CSVKGGRMYEQYF.

The DNA for the CDR3 is TGCAGCGCTGCGGACCGATCCGCCTACGAGCAGTACTTC. Translated: CSAADRSAYEQYF. The V call is TRBV29-1, the J call TRBJ2-5; D uncertain. The J call may be incorrect, as the DNA end agrees better with TRBJ2-7. From germline, CDR1 is SQVTM and CDR2 ANQGSEA. The CDR3 loop spans 13 amino acids.

The sample holds a few counts of this clonotype. The chain links TRBV5-1 to TRBJ2-2; D unclear. Germline values: CDR1 SGHRS, CDR2 YFSETQ. Trimming pared 0 bases from V and 0 bases from J, leaving 9 bases between. The CDR3 spans 16 residues. The CDR3 protein is CASSLVRNANTGELFF. The CDR3 region has the DNA TGCGCCAGCAGCTTGGTTAGGAACGCGAACACCGGGGAGCTGTTTTTT.

The V call is TRBV6-1, the J call TRBJ1-4, with 8 bases identical to TRBD1. V was pared by 7 bases and J by 4 bases, with 8 bases of the junction left unmatched. This CDR3 has 15 residues. Looked up from germline, CDR1 is MNHNS and CDR2 is SASEGT. This chain's CDR3 is CASNRQGPGNEKLFF. CDR3 DNA: TGTGCCAGCAATAGACAGGGGCCGGGTAATGAAAAACTGTTTTTT.

This clonotype was detected once. The rearrangement links TRBV20-1 to TRBJ2-3; 7 nucleotides line up with TRBD2. The J segment lost 4 bases and the V segment lost 3 bases, leaving 4 bases of the junction unmatched. CDR3 size: 13 residues. The germline gives CDR1 DFQATT, CDR2 SNEGSKA (reference sequence). For the CDR3, the DNA is TGCAGTGCTAGCTCTACTAGCGCAGATACGCAGTATTTT. This translates into CSASSTSADTQYF.